A single sample is the source of the 19 T cell receptor beta chains below, sequenced in a study of early T cells in non-severe SARS-CoV-2 infection. TCRdb analysed the 5' RACE reads with MiXCR anew, one entry per CDR3 protein. Here the sample spans roughly 56,000 distinct CDR3 sequences, roughly 12% being singletons. Sequenced input: whole blood. All receptors derive from an adult who was a healthcare worker with PCR-confirmed SARS-CoV-2 infection or an uninfected control (not recorded which).

This sequence joins TRBV6-1 and TRBJ2-2, with TRBD2 matching 8 bases. CDR1 MNHNS and CDR2 SASEGT come from the germline V gene. With V trimmed by 8 bases and J by 7 bases, 12 bases remained unmatched. CDR3 length: 15 residues. CDR3 in amino acids: CASLTLSGSLGELFF. CDR3 sequence (DNA): TGTGCCAGCCTCACGCTAAGCGGGAGTCTCGGGGAGCTGTTTTTT.

This clonotype was counted only a few times. The chain joins TRBV27 to TRBJ2-7, with TRBD2 matching 8 bases. The J segment lost 7 bases and the V segment lost 6 bases, leaving 8 bases of the junction unmatched. Germline values: CDR1 MNHEY, CDR2 SMNVEV (reference sequence). CDR3 length equals 13 residues. This CDR3 reads CASSIGLASEQYF. The DNA of the CDR3 is TGTGCCAGCAGCATTGGACTAGCCTCGGAGCAGTACTTC.

This rearrangement joins TRBV29-1 to TRBJ2-7; 9 bases are a match to TRBD1. With 7 bases clipped from V and 2 bases from J, the junction kept 6 bases outside the gene matches. The germline V gene encodes CDR1 SQVTM and CDR2 ANQGSEA. This CDR3 is built from 13 residues. The chain's CDR3 is CSAGTGLTYEQYF. CDR3 coding DNA: TGCAGCGCCGGGACAGGGCTTACCTACGAGCAGTACTTC.

The V and J genes are TRBV5-4 and TRBJ2-7; no reliable D call. Between the trimmed V and J ends, which lost 0 bases and 0 bases, there was a span of 7 bases. This CDR3 spans 14 amino acids. The germline CDR1 and CDR2 sequences are SGHNT and YYREEE (reference sequence). The CDR3 DNA sequence: TGTGCCAGCAGCTTGGGCGGTCTCTCCTACGAGCAGTACTTC. Protein product: CASSLGGLSYEQYF. Combining the CDR3 with reference TRBV5-4 and TRBJ2-7 gives the whole variable domain ETGVTQSPTHLIKTRGQQVTLRCSSQSGHNTVSWYQQALGQGPQFIFQYYREEENGRGNFPPRFSGLQFPNYSSELNVNALELDDSALYLCASSLGGLSYEQYFGPGTRLTVT.

The V call is TRBV18, the J call TRBJ2-1, with D possibly matching TRBD2 (6 bases). V lost 1 base and J 6 bases, leaving 19 bases between the germline ends. The CDR3 sequence is 17 residues long. Per germline, CDR1 KGHSH and CDR2 LQKENI. CDR3 residues: CASSPRLTGSVGNEQFF. The CDR3 nucleotides read TGTGCCAGCTCACCACGTCTTACCGGGAGTGTGGGCAATGAGCAGTTCTTC.

The sample holds a few counts of this clonotype. This chain links TRBV7-6 with TRBJ2-3; D is ambiguous. Trimming left V 5 bases short and J 6 bases short, with 9 bases between. Germline V CDR1 and CDR2: SGHVS, FNYEAQ. The CDR3 length is 12 residues. In DNA, the CDR3 is TGTGCCAGCAGCAAAGACACCGATACGCAGTATTTT. Its translation is CASSKDTDTQYF.

The genes are TRBV7-9 and TRBJ2-5, with D possibly being TRBD2 (5 bases). The CDR3 covers 14 residues. The V end was cut by 5 bases, the J end by 5 bases, with 15 bases between. Germline V lookup: CDR1 SEHNR, CDR2 FQNEAQ (reference sequence). CDR3 region: CASSETTRSETQYF. The CDR3 coding sequence is TGTGCCAGCAGCGAAACTACTAGGAGTGAGACCCAGTACTTC.

V usage is TRBV10-2 and J usage is TRBJ1-1; D gene unclear. The CDR3 length is 14 residues. Germline V lookup: CDR1 WSHSY, CDR2 SAAADI. Deletions cut 1 base from V and 1 base from J, with 7 bases between. The CDR3 DNA sequence: TGCGCCAGCAGTGAGTGGAAAGGGAACACTGAAGCTTTCTTT. It translates to CASSEWKGNTEAFF.

This clonotype turned up a few times. This chain connects TRBV29-1 to TRBJ2-7; D may correspond to TRBD1 or TRBD2 (7 bases each). Trimming left V 6 bases short and J 0 bases short, with 15 bases between. The V gene's germline CDR1 is SQVTM and CDR2 ANQGSEA. This CDR3 comprises 14 residues. The CDR3 DNA is TGCAGCGTCAGGGGAGGGGGCGGCTCCTACGAGCAGTACTTC. Its protein is CSVRGGGGSYEQYF.

The chain links TRBV11-2 to TRBJ2-1; D gene unclear. CDR3 length: 16 residues. Between the trimmed V and J ends, which lost 5 bases and 4 bases, there was a span of 18 bases. Per the germline V gene, CDR1 is SGHAT and CDR2 is FQNNGV. CDR3 DNA sequence: TGTGCCAGCAGCCCCCGACTGGAAATCATGTACAATGAGCAGTTCTTC. Translating gives CASSPRLEIMYNEQFF.

The table lists this clonotype with a few counts. This chain links TRBV29-1 with TRBJ1-2; TRBD1 agrees at 9 bases. This CDR3 comprises 14 residues. Germline CDR1 is SQVTM and CDR2 is ANQGSEA. The V segment lost 3 bases and the J segment 7 bases; nucleotides outside the gene matches: 9. In DNA, the CDR3 is TGCAGCGTTGACCCTAGGACAGGGGAAGGTGGCTACACCTTC. This sequence encodes CSVDPRTGEGGYTF.

This clonotype appeared many times. This chain connects TRBV5-4 to TRBJ2-7; TRBD1 matches 9 bases. The V segment lost 4 bases and the J segment 4 bases; nucleotides outside the gene matches: 9. CDR1 and CDR2 from the germline V gene are SGHNT and YYREEE (reference sequence). CDR3 length: 15 amino acids. The CDR3 nucleotides are TGTGCCAGCAGCCGGGACAGGGCTTCGTTTTACGAGCAGTACTTC. Translation: CASSRDRASFYEQYF.

This clonotype was observed many times. The rearrangement links TRBV6-4 to TRBJ2-7; TRBD1 matches at 8 bases. Germline V lookup: CDR1 MRHNA, CDR2 SNTAGT. CDR3 size: 14 residues. The trim removed 6 bases at V and 4 bases at J, leaving 8 bases unmatched. The CDR3 bases are TGTGCCAGCAGCCCGACAGGGGAATCGTACGAGCAGTACTTC. This sequence encodes CASSPTGESYEQYF.

This clonotype has a count of ten or more. The chain links TRBV7-2 to TRBJ2-7; 14 bases map to TRBD2. The junction had 9 bases not matched to a gene; V was cut back by 2 bases and J by 6 bases. Germline V gene data show CDR1 as SGHTA and CDR2 as FQGNSA. The CDR3 totals 17 residues. CDR3 bases: TGTGCCAGCAGCTTAAAGGTCGGCGGACTAGCGGGAGGCGAGCAGTACTTC. It translates to CASSLKVGGLAGGEQYF.

This clonotype was recorded at least ten times. This chain uses TRBV7-9 with TRBJ1-2, with 8 bases lining up with TRBD1. The CDR3 extends over 15 amino acids. The V and J ends lost 5 bases and 0 bases, in that order; junction bases with no gene match: 5. Germline V gene data show CDR1 as SEHNR and CDR2 as FQNEAQ (reference sequence). CDR3: CASSRDRLSNYGYTF. In nucleotides, the CDR3 is TGTGCCAGCAGCAGGGACAGGCTGTCTAACTATGGCTACACCTTC.

The table lists this clonotype with a few counts. The V gene is TRBV19, the J gene TRBJ2-2, with D possibly being TRBD1 or TRBD2 (5 bases each). V was cut by 1 base and J by 6 bases, with 6 bases left in between. This CDR3 has 13 amino acids. The germline CDR1 and CDR2 sequences are LNHDA and SQIVND (reference sequence). The CDR3, as DNA: TGTGCCAGTAGTATAGGAGGGGCCGGGGAGCTGTTTTTT. This codes for CASSIGGAGELFF.

The V call is TRBV19, the J call TRBJ2-7, with 7 bases fitting TRBD1. CDR1 and CDR2 from the germline V gene are LNHDA and SQIVND (reference sequence). V trimming: 5 bases; J trimming: 3 bases; junction bases outside the gene matches: 13. This CDR3 is built from 16 residues. DNA for the CDR3: TGTGCCAGTAGTCCACAGGGGACCTTAAGGAGCTACGAGCAGTACTTC. Its protein is CASSPQGTLRSYEQYF.

This clonotype was observed a handful of times. This chain uses TRBV7-6 with TRBJ2-7, with 8 bases lining up with TRBD2. Trimming cost V 2 bases and J 4 bases; bases outside gene matches: 10. The germline gives CDR1 SGHVS, CDR2 FNYEAQ. The CDR3 is made up of 16 amino acids. The CDR3 loop is CASSLNTGRGSYEQYF. The DNA for the CDR3 is TGTGCCAGCAGCTTAAATACCGGGAGGGGATCTTACGAGCAGTACTTC. The variable domain in full, completed from reference TRBV7-6 and TRBJ2-7, reads GAGVSQSPRYKVTKRGQDVALRCDPISGHVSLYWYRQALGQGPEFLTYFNYEAQQDKSGLPNDRFSAERPEGSISTLTIQRTEQRDSAMYRCASSLNTGRGSYEQYFGPGTRLTVT.

Remarks on this clonotype: A junction boundary mismatches the germline segment, possibly from a read error. Written as DNA, the CDR3 is TGCGCCGGCAGCTCGGGGACAGGGGGCGGCGGAGAGCTGTTTTTT. Encoded protein: CAGSSGTGGGGELFF. The chain recombines TRBV5-1 with TRBJ2-2, with 12 bases matching TRBD1. Germline V gene lookup returns CDR1 SGHRS and CDR2 YFSETQ. The CDR3 has 15 residues. The full variable domain, with the rest looked up from reference TRBV5-1 and TRBJ2-2, is KAGVTQTPRYLIKTRGQQVTLSCSPISGHRSVSWYQQTPGQGLQFLFEYFSETQRNKGNFPGRFSGRQFSNSRSEMNVSTLELGDSALYLCAGSSGTGGGGELFFGEGSRLTVL.